This TCR beta chain originates from a study of blood T cell repertoires in COVID-19. Study details: Acute and convalescent COVID-19 samples came from the United States, Italy and Spain.

V lost 7 bases and J 5 bases, leaving 17 bases between the germline ends. Germline V lookup: CDR1 SEHNR, CDR2 FQNEAQ (reference sequence). This CDR3 has 14 amino acids. Study processing details: Estimates of nucleated cell counts were drawn from the amplification of reference gene primers. Profiled with immunoSEQ multiplex PCR; TCRdb holds only in-frame clones, not every one. D and trimming were read from the DNA, whereas the V and J calls and clone size are those reported in that table. The data hold around 290,000 clones, with roughly 86% observed a single time. The sequenced sample consisted of PBMCs or T cells enriched from blood (not recorded which). The receptor was isolated from a woman in her twenties or thirties who had recovered from COVID-19. This chain links TRBV7-9 with TRBJ2-5, with D possibly being TRBD1 (5 bases). This chain's CDR3 is CASNNFQGRETQYF. CDR3 nucleotide sequence: TGTGCCAGCAACAACTTCCAGGGTAGGGAGACCCAGTACTTC.